These T cell receptor beta chains were read from a single sample in a study of blood T cell repertoires in COVID-19. Clones were read by immunoSEQ multiplex PCR, and TCRdb kept only the in-frame ones, dropping some. This sample yields about 120,000 clones, of which roughly 83% are seen a single time; around a third belongs to the top ten. The specimen sequenced was peripheral blood. These receptors all come from a man between 35 and 55 years old with active or convalescent COVID-19. CDR3s leave out the opening cysteine and the closing phenylalanine or tryptophan.

J: TRBJ1-4; V: TRBV4-1; CDR3: ASSLQGASTNEKLF
J: TRBJ2-1; V: TRBV7-9; CDR3: ASSSILARDNEQF
J: TRBJ1-2; V: TRBV10-3; CDR3: AITGDRGLGYT
J: TRBJ1-2; V: TRBV28; CDR3: ASDTGTGIYGYT
J: TRBJ2-5; V: TRBV6-6; CDR3: ASSPTGPSGISYGEETQY
J: TRBJ1-3; V: TRBV5-1; CDR3: ASSLGRGSGNTIY
J: TRBJ2-7; V: TRBV2; CDR3: ASGNQGAYEQY
J: TRBJ1-1; V: TRBV5-1; CDR3: ASSYDGQAGTEAF
J: TRBJ1-2; V: TRBV4-3; CDR3: ASSQGGQTEGYT
J: TRBJ1-2; V: TRBV30; CDR3: AFLTGERYYGYT
J: TRBJ2-2; V: TRBV2; CDR3: ASQGGINTGELF
J: TRBJ1-1; V: TRBV4-2; CDR3: ASSQDWVREEEAF
J: TRBJ1-5; V: TRBV28; CDR3: ASGPYQPQH
J: TRBJ1-1; V: TRBV11-3; CDR3: ASSPHRGAGNEAF
J: TRBJ2-7; V: TRBV7-6; CDR3: ASSLEVTSGRSEQY
J: TRBJ1-1; V: TRBV4-3; CDR3: ASSPSGVGSFGGFTEAF
J: TRBJ2-1; V: TRBV7-9; CDR3: AIQIGTDYNEQF
J: TRBJ1-6; V: TRBV15; CDR3: ATSTRQGNNSPLH
J: TRBJ2-2; V: TRBV24-1; CDR3: ATRPQGNTGELF
J: TRBJ1-5; V: TRBV19; CDR3: ASSIGLMDRGMISNQPQH
J: TRBJ2-7; V: TRBV28; CDR3: ASNHRRDRGAYEQY
J: TRBJ1-6; V: TRBV7-3; CDR3: ASSLSIPNSPLH
J: TRBJ2-3; V: TRBV7-9; CDR3: ASKETDTDTQY
J: TRBJ1-5; V: TRBV3-1/TRBV3-2; CDR3: ASSLDRNQPQH
J: TRBJ2-1; V: TRBV15; CDR3: ATSRGSGRANEQF
J: TRBJ1-1; V: TRBV19; CDR3: ASSILGPAVGTEAF
J: TRBJ2-7; V: TRBV2; CDR3: ASIRSAYSYEQY
J: TRBJ1-6; V: TRBV6-5; CDR3: ASSYGVGGSPLH
J: TRBJ1-2; V: TRBV6-5; CDR3: ASDQTGNNGYT
J: TRBJ1-5; V: TRBV2; CDR3: ASSGNNWGTGGATNQPQH
J: TRBJ1-6; V: TRBV7-2; CDR3: ASSPRVRDRVDSPLH
J: TRBJ1-1; V: TRBV10-2; CDR3: ASSESNRGNTEAF
J: TRBJ2-3; V: TRBV24-1; CDR3: ATSEGGADTQY
J: TRBJ2-7; V: TRBV6-6; CDR3: ASRLGQGNEQY
J: TRBJ2-2; V: TRBV28; CDR3: ASSLSYGTGELF
J: TRBJ1-5; V: TRBV4-1; CDR3: ASSQGDRNQPQH
J: TRBJ2-2; V: TRBV29-1; CDR3: SVGGRDTGELF
J: TRBJ2-3; V: TRBV18; CDR3: ASSPPNTDTQY
J: TRBJ1-2; V: TRBV29-1; CDR3: SVVGGAYGYT
J: TRBJ2-1; V: TRBV11-3; CDR3: ASSFRGTSGGSGEQF
J: TRBJ1-4; V: TRBV10-3; CDR3: AISPGGFNEKLF
J: TRBJ1-2; V: TRBV3-1/TRBV3-2; CDR3: ASSQGDLRSGYT
J: TRBJ2-7; V: TRBV10-3; CDR3: AISQSNYEQY
J: TRBJ1-1; V: TRBV7-9; CDR3: ASSADRGLVNTEAF